The 12 T cell receptor beta chains given below trace back to one sample, sequenced in a study of beta chain features in type 1 diabetes. What was sequenced were expressed TCRB transcripts, since all of the isolated RNA had been reverse transcribed. Generated by immunoSEQ multiplex PCR, the TCRdb table keeps only in-frame clones and is missing some. The table shows roughly 340,000 clones, with approximately 13% occurring only once. Regarding the study as a whole: There was a moderate but significant shortening of TCRB CDR3s in all four CD4+ subsets of Type 1 diabetes patients.

The antigens of these receptors remain unknown. Sequenced material: naive CD4+ T cells from blood. The source of these receptors is a woman younger than 30 with type 1 diabetes.

This clone was seen more than once but under ten times. The chain couples TRBV11-2 to TRBJ2-7, with D perhaps matching TRBD1 (6 bases). There are 14 residues in the CDR3. Trimming cost V 4 bases and J 12 bases, with 22 bases left between them. Looked up from germline, CDR1 is SGHAT and CDR2 is FQNNGV. CDR3 coding DNA: TGTGCCAGCAGCTCAGCTTTTCAAGGACAGAAGTTGTACGTC. Translating gives CASSSAFQGQKLYV.

V gene TRBV28 combines with J gene TRBJ2-5; 11 bases agree with TRBD2. J gave up 7 bases and V 10 bases, and 8 bases lay outside the gene matches. Per germline, CDR1 MDHEN and CDR2 SYDVKM. CDR3 length equals 13 residues. CDR3 bases: TGTGCCACGGGACTAGCGGCCACGTGGACCCAGTACTTC. Residues: CATGLAATWTQYF.

In its sample, this clone was seen a few times. The gene calls are TRBV19 and TRBJ2-7, with 7 bases identical to TRBD1. Unmatched junction bases numbered 10, after V lost 4 bases and J lost 4 bases. The CDR3 extends over 15 amino acids. In germline, CDR1 is LNHDA, CDR2 SQIVND (reference sequence). The CDR3 region has the DNA TGTGCCAGTAGTACGAGGACAGGCCGCGCGTACGAGCAGTACTTC. Translated, it gives CASSTRTGRAYEQYF. Supplemented by reference TRBV19 and TRBJ2-7, the full variable domain reads DGGITQSPKYLFRKEGQNVTLSCEQNLNHDAMYWYRQDPGQGLRLIYYSQIVNDFQKGDIAEGYSVSREKKESFPLTVTSAQKNPTAFYLCASSTRTGRAYEQYFGPGTRLTVT.

The chain employs TRBV9 and TRBJ1-4, with D possibly matching TRBD1 (6 bases). Trimming left V 0 bases short and J 8 bases short, with 17 bases between. Germline CDR1 and CDR2: SGDLS and YYNGEE. The CDR3 runs to 16 residues. This CDR3 is CASSVDPRGGREKLFF. CDR3 nucleotides: TGTGCCAGCAGCGTAGACCCCCGAGGGGGAAGGGAAAAACTGTTTTTT.

This chain links TRBV5-4 with TRBJ2-1, with D perhaps matching TRBD2 (5 bases). Germline loops: CDR1 SGHNT, CDR2 YYREEE (reference sequence). Trimming took off 4 bases at V and 0 bases at J, with 14 bases between the two ends. CDR3 size: 16 residues. The CDR3: CASSPAAVSSYNEQFF. In DNA form, the CDR3 reads TGTGCCAGCAGCCCAGCGGCGGTGAGCTCCTACAATGAGCAGTTCTTC.

This clone was detected a few times. Other DNA variants within this sample encode the same CDR3. The gene calls are TRBV5-1 and TRBJ2-7; D might be TRBD1 (5 bases). Germline lookup yields CDR1 SGHRS and CDR2 YFSETQ. V lost 4 bases and J 2 bases, leaving 13 bases between the germline ends. CDR3 size: 14 residues. In nucleotides, the CDR3 is TGCGCCAGCAGCGTTGGAACAGGACCCTACGAGCAGTACTTC. Encoded protein: CASSVGTGPYEQYF.

This clone appeared a few times. J is TRBJ1-1 and V is TRBV9; 8 bases line up with TRBD1. The CDR3 is 15 residues long. J was trimmed by 8 bases and V by 0 bases; bases with no gene match: 9. Germline V gives CDR1 SGDLS, CDR2 YYNGEE. CDR3 bases: TGTGCCAGCAGCGTAGGAGGTCCCCGGGACAGGGAAGCTTTCTTT. Amino acids: CASSVGGPRDREAFF.

CDR3 nucleotides: TGCGCCAGCAGCCAAGATAGACAAAAGGGAAACACCATATATTTT. Translated, it gives CASSQDRQKGNTIYF. V usage is TRBV4-3 and J usage is TRBJ1-3; no reliable D call. The germline CDR1 and CDR2 sequences are LGHNA and YSLEER. Trimming cost V 0 bases and J 4 bases, with 10 bases left between them. This CDR3 has 15 amino acids.

This clone was seen more than once but under ten times. The chain is built from TRBV25-1 and TRBJ2-4, with D possibly being TRBD2 (5 bases). CDR3 size: 15 residues. V was clipped by 2 bases and J by 7 bases, with 15 bases between them. Germline CDR1 is MGHDK and CDR2 is SYGVNS. The CDR3 region has the DNA TGTGCCAGCAGTGAACTGACGGGGTCGAGGAACATTCAGTACTTC. Translated: CASSELTGSRNIQYF.

This chain links TRBV5-1 with TRBJ2-1; TRBD2 agrees at 8 bases. V shed 2 bases and J 3 bases; nucleotides not matched to a gene: 4. The CDR3 length is 15 residues. The V gene's germline CDR1 is SGHRS and CDR2 YFSETQ. The CDR3 is CASSFSGTLYNEQFF. CDR3 DNA: TGCGCCAGCAGCTTTAGCGGGACCCTCTACAATGAGCAGTTCTTC.

This clone has more than one count but fewer than ten. The chain recombines TRBV29-1 with TRBJ2-5; D gene unclear. The germline V gene has CDR1 SQVTM and CDR2 ANQGSEA. V lost 4 bases and J lost 0, with 12 bases in between. The CDR3 runs to 14 residues. CDR3 nucleotide sequence: TGCAGCGTTGTGCGCGCTTCTCACCAAGAGACCCAGTACTTC. Protein product: CSVVRASHQETQYF. The full variable domain, with the rest looked up from reference TRBV29-1 and TRBJ2-5, is SAVISQKPSRDICQRGTSLTIQCQVDSQVTMMFWYRQQPGQSLTLIATANQGSEATYESGFVIDKFPISRPNLTFSTLTVSNMSPEDSSIYLCSVVRASHQETQYFGPGTRLLVL.

This clone has a handful of counts. The V gene is TRBV7-9, the J gene TRBJ1-1; a weak D match, TRBD1 (6 bases). V lost 5 bases and J 10 bases, leaving 20 bases between the germline ends. The germline CDR1 and CDR2 sequences are SEHNR and FQNEAQ (reference sequence). The CDR3 length is 14 residues. CDR3 DNA: TGTGCCAGCAGCCCGTCGGCCAGGGGTGATGTAGCTTTCTTT. Its translation: CASSPSARGDVAFF. The full variable domain, completed using reference TRBV7-9 and TRBJ1-1, is DTGVSQNPRHKITKRGQNVTFRCDPISEHNRLYWYRQTLGQGPEFLTYFQNEAQLEKSRLLSDRFSAERPKGSFSTLEIQRTEQGDSAMYLCASSPSARGDVAFFGQGTRLTVV.